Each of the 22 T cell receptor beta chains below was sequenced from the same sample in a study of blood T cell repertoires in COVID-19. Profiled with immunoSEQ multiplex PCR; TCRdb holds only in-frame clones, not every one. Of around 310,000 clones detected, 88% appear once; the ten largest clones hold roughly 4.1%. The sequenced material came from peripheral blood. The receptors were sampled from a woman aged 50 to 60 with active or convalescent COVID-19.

CDR3 sequence: CASSLDRDTEAFF. The CDR3 DNA sequence: TGTGCCAGCAGTTTAGACAGGGACACTGAAGCTTTCTTT. V usage is TRBV2 and J usage is TRBJ1-1; 7 nucleotides agree with TRBD1. This CDR3 is 13 amino acids long. Germline values: CDR1 SNHLY, CDR2 FYNNEI. The J segment lost 3 bases and the V segment lost 5 bases, leaving 3 bases of the junction unmatched.

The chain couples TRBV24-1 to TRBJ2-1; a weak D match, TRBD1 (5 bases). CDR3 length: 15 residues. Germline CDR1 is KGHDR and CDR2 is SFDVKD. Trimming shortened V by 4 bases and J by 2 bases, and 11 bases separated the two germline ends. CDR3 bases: TGTGCCACCAGTGACAGGACAAACACCTACAATGAGCAGTTCTTC. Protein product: CATSDRTNTYNEQFF.

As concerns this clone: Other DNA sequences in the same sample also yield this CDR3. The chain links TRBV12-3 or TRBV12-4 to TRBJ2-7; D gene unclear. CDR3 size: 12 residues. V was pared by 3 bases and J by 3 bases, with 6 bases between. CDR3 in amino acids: CASSFNGYEQYF. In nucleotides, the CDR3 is TGTGCCAGCAGTTTTAACGGCTACGAGCAGTACTTC.

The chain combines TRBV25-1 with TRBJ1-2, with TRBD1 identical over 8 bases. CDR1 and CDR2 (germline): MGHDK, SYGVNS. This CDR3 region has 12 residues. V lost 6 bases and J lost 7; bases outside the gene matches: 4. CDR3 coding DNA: TGTGCCAGCAGGGCAGGGGGCGGTGGCTACACCTTC. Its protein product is CASRAGGGGYTF.

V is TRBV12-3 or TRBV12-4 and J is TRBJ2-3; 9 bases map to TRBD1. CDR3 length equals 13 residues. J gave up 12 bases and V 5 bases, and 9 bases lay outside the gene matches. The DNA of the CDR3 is TGTGCCAGCAGTAAACCAGGGGGACAGGGACAGTATTTT. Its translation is CASSKPGGQGQYF.

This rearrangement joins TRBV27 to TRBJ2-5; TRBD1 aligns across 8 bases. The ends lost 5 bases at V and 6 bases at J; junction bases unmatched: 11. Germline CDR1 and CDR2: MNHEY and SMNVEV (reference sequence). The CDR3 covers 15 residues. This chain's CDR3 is CASSLLGTGPKTQYF. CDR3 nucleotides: TGTGCCAGCAGTCTACTGGGGACAGGCCCTAAGACCCAGTACTTC.

Here the CDR3 reads CAWALAGGEFF. The CDR3 coding sequence is TGTGCCTGGGCACTAGCGGGGGGCGAGTTCTTC. This rearrangement joins TRBV30 to TRBJ2-1; 12 bases fit TRBD2. V was pared by 5 bases and J by 14 bases, with 4 bases of the junction left unmatched. The CDR3 sequence is 11 residues long. Germline V gene data show CDR1 as GTSNPN and CDR2 as SVGIG (reference sequence).

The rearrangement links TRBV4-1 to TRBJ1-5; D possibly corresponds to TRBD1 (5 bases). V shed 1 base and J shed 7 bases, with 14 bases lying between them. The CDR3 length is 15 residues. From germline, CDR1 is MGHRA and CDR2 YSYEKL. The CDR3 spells CASSQGGLSGQPQHF. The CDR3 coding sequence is TGCGCCAGCAGCCAAGGGGGACTCAGTGGACAGCCCCAGCATTTT.

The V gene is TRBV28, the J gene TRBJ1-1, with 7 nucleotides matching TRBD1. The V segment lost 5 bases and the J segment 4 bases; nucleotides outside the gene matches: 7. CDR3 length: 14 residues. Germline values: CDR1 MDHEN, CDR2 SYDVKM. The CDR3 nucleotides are TGTGCCAGCAGTCTGATACAGGGGACCACTGAAGCTTTCTTT. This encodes CASSLIQGTTEAFF.

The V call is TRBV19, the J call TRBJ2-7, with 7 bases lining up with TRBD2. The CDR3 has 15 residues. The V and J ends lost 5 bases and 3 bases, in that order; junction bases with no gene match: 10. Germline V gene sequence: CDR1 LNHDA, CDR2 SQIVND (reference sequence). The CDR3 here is CASSYLRGGHYEQYF. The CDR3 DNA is TGTGCCAGTAGTTACCTACGGGGAGGGCACTACGAGCAGTACTTC.

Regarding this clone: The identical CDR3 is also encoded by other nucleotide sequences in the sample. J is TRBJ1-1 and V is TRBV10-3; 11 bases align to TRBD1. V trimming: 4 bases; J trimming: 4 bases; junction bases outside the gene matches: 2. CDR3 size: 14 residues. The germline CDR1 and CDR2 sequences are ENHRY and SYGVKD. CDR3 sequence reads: CAISGTGGGTEAFF. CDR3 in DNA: TGTGCCATCAGTGGGACAGGGGGCGGCACTGAAGCTTTCTTT.

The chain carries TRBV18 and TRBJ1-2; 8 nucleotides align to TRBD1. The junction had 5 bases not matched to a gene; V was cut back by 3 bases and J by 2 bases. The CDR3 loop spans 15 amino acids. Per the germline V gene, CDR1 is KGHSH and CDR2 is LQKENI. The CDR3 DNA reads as TGTGCCAGCTCACCCCGACAGGGGCAAAACTATGGCTACACCTTC. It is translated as CASSPRQGQNYGYTF.

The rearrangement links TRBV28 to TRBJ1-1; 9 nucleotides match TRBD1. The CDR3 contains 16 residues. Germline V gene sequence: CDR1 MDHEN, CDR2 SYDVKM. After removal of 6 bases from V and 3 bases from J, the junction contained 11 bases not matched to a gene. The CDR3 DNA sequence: TGTGCCAGCAGGGCTCCAACAGGGGGCCACGACACTGAAGCTTTCTTT. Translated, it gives CASRAPTGGHDTEAFF.

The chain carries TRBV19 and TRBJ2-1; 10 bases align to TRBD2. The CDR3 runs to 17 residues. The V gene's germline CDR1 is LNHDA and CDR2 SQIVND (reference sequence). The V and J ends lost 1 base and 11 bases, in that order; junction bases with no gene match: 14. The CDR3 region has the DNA TGTGCCAGTAGTATAGGGATAGATAGGGCTAGCGGGGGCCAGCAGTTCTTC. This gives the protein CASSIGIDRASGGQQFF.

CDR3 bases: TGCGCCCGGGAGAGATTCTACGAGCAGTACTTC. Its translation is CARERFYEQYF. The chain is built from TRBV4-3 and TRBJ2-7; a weak D match, TRBD2 (6 bases). Looked up from germline, CDR1 is LGHNA and CDR2 is YSLEER. The CDR3 covers 11 residues. V lost 11 bases and J 3 bases, leaving 11 bases between the germline ends.

The CDR3 loop is CASSLDQIYGYTF. In DNA form, the CDR3 reads TGTGCCAGCAGCTTAGACCAGATTTATGGCTACACCTTC. The chain is built from TRBV7-8 and TRBJ1-2; D is unresolved. Trimming pared 1 base from V and 5 bases from J, leaving 8 bases between. The CDR3 length is 13 residues. Germline CDR1 reads SGHVS; CDR2 reads FQNEAQ.

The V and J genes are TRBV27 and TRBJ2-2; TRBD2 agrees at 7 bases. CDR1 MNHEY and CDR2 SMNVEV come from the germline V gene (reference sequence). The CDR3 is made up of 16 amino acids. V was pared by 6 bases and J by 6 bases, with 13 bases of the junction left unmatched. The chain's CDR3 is CASSRVGGRGAGELFF. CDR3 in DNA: TGTGCCAGCAGCCGAGTTGGCGGGAGAGGCGCCGGGGAGCTGTTTTTT.

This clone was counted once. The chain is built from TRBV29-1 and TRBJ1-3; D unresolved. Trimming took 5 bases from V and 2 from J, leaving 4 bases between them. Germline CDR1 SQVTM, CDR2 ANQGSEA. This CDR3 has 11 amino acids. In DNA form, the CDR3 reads TGCAGCGTTATTACTGGAAACACCATATATTTT. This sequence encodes CSVITGNTIYF.

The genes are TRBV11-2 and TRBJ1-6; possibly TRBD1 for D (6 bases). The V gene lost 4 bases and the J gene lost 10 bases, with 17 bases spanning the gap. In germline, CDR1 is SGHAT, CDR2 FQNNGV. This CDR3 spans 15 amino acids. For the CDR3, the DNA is TGTGCCAGCAGCTACGGGGCAGGGGTTTGGTCACCCCTCCACTTT. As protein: CASSYGAGVWSPLHF.

The DNA for the CDR3 is TGCGCCAGCAGCTTGGAAGGTTGGGACAGGGATTATGGCTACACCTTC. It codes for CASSLEGWDRDYGYTF. V gene TRBV5-1 combines with J gene TRBJ1-2; 9 positions match TRBD1. The CDR3 loop spans 16 amino acids. Germline assignment: CDR1 SGHRS and CDR2 YFSETQ. V dropped 0 bases and J dropped 5; count of bases not matched to a gene: 8.

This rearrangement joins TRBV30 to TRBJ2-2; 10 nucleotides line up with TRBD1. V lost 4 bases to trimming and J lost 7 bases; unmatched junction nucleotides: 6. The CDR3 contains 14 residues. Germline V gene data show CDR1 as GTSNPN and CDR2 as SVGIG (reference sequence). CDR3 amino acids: CAWNRDRGGGELFF. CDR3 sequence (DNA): TGTGCCTGGAACCGGGACAGGGGTGGCGGGGAGCTGTTTTTT.

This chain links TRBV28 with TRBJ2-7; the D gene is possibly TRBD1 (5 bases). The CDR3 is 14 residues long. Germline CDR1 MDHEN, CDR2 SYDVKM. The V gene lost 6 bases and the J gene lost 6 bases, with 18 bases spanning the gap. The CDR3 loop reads CASSPTGTHREQYF. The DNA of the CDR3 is TGTGCCAGCAGCCCAACAGGAACGCACCGCGAGCAGTACTTC.